This entry lists 2 T cell receptor beta chains sequenced from one sample in a study of control samples from healthy donors and cancer patients. The protocol was immunoSEQ multiplex PCR, while the TCRdb copy is restricted to in-frame clones and leaves out a portion. Of 50,000 to 70,000 clones listed, 70% to 90% are singletons. Sequenced: blood. Receptors originate from a man aged 45-65 years in good health.

This clone showed up just a few times. The rearrangement uses TRBV11-2 and TRBJ2-2; 9 bases line up with TRBD1. V was pared by 5 bases and J by 6 bases, with 7 bases of the junction left unmatched. Germline CDR1 and CDR2: SGHAT and FQNNGV. The CDR3 loop spans 15 amino acids. Written as DNA, the CDR3 is TGTGCCAGCAGCCTGGGGACAGGGAAACCCGGGGAGCTGTTTTTT. Its protein is CASSLGTGKPGELFF.

The chain couples TRBV18 to TRBJ2-5, with TRBD1 identical over 12 bases. CDR1 KGHSH and CDR2 LQKENI come from the germline V gene. The CDR3 runs to 15 residues. Unmatched junction bases numbered 5, after V lost 4 bases and J lost 5 bases. As DNA, the CDR3 is TGTGCCAGCTCACTCGGGACAGGGGGCGAGGAGACCCAGTACTTC. Protein sequence: CASSLGTGGEETQYF. The variable domain in full, with the rest retrieved from reference TRBV18 and TRBJ2-5, is NAGVMQNPRHLVRRRGQEARLRCSPMKGHSHVYWYRQLPEEGLKFMVYLQKENIIDESGMPKERFSAEFPKEGPSILRIQQVVRGDSAAYFCASSLGTGGEETQYFGPGTRLLVL.